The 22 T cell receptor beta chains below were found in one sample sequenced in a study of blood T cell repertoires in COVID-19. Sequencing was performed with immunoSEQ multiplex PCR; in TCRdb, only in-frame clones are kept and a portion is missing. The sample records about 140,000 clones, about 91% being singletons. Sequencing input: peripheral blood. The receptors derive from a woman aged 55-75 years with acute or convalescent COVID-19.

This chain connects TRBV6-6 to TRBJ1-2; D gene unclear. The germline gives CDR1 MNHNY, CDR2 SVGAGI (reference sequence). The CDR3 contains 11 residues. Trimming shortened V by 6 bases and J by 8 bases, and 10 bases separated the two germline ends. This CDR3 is CASSTIGGYTF. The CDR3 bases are TGTGCCAGCAGCACTATCGGAGGCTACACCTTC.

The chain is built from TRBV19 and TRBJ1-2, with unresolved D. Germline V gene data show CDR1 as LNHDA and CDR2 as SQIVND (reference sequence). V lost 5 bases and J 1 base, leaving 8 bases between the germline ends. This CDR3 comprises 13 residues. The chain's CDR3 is CASSFADNYGYTF. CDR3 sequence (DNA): TGTGCCAGTAGTTTCGCGGATAACTATGGCTACACCTTC.

In nucleotides, the CDR3 is TGTGCCAGCTCACCACGATCGGGACACAGGCCCTACGAGCAGTACTTC. Amino acid sequence: CASSPRSGHRPYEQYF. The V gene is TRBV18, the J gene TRBJ2-7; D perhaps matches TRBD1 (6 bases). The CDR3 length is 16 residues. Germline lookup yields CDR1 KGHSH and CDR2 LQKENI. The V gene lost 1 base and the J gene lost 2 bases, with 15 bases spanning the gap.

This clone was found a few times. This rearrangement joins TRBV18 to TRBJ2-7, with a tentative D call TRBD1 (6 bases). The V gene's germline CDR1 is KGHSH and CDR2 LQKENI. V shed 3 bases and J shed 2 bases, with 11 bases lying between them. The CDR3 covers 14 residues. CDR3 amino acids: CASSPDRPPYEQYF. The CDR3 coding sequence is TGTGCCAGCTCACCCGACAGGCCCCCCTACGAGCAGTACTTC.

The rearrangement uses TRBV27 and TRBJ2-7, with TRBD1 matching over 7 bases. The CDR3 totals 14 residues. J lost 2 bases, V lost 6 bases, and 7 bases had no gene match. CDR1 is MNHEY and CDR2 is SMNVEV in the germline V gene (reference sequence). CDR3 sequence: CASRNPTGPYEQYF. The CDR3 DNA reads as TGTGCCAGCAGAAATCCGACAGGGCCCTACGAGCAGTACTTC.

The CDR3 here is CASSLHRDRTYEQYF. The CDR3 nucleotides are TGTGCCAGCAGCTTACACCGGGACAGAACCTACGAGCAGTACTTC. The chain recombines TRBV7-2 with TRBJ2-7, with 7 bases identical to TRBD1. Germline CDR1 SGHTA, CDR2 FQGNSA. The CDR3 length is 15 residues. The J segment lost 2 bases and the V segment lost 2 bases, leaving 6 bases of the junction unmatched.

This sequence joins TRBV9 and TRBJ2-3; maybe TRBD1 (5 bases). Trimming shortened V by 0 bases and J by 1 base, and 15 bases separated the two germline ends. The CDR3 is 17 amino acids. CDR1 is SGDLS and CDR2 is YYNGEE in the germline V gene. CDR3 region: CASSVERQSGGTDTQYF. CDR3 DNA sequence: TGTGCCAGCAGCGTAGAGAGACAGTCGGGTGGCACAGATACGCAGTATTTT.

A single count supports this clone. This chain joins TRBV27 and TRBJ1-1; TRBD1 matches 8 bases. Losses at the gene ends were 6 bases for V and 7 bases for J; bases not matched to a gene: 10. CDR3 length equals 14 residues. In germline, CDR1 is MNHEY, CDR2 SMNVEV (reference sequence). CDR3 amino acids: CASSRTGPVIEAFF. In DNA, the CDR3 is TGTGCCAGCAGCCGGACAGGGCCAGTTATTGAAGCTTTCTTT.

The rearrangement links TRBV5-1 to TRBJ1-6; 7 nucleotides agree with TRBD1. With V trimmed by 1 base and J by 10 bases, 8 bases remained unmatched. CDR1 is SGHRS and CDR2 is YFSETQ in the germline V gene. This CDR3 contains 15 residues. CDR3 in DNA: TGCGCCAGCAGCTTGCTAGGGGGCTTGGAATCACCCCTCCACTTT. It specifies CASSLLGGLESPLHF.

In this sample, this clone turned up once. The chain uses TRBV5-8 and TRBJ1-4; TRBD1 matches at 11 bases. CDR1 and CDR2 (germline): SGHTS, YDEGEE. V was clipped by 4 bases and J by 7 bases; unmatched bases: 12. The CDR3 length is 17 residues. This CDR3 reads CASSPGQGASLLEKLFF. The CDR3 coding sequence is TGTGCCAGCAGCCCCGGACAGGGGGCTTCTCTACTTGAAAAACTGTTTTTT.

The CDR3, as DNA: TGTGCCAGCAGTGCCATGGGAGGGAATCAGCCCCAGCATTTT. It yields the protein CASSAMGGNQPQHF. V is TRBV2 and J is TRBJ1-5; D gene ambiguous. The CDR3 runs to 14 residues. The germline V gene has CDR1 SNHLY and CDR2 FYNNEI. Between the trimmed V and J ends, which lost 4 bases and 4 bases, there was a span of 11 bases.

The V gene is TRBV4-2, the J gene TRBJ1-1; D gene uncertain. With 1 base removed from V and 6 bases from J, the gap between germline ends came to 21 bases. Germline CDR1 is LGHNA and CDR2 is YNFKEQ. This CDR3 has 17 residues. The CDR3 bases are TGTGCCAGCAGCCAAGTCCTCCGCGGGAGAGAAAAAGCTGAAGCTTTCTTT. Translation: CASSQVLRGREKAEAFF.

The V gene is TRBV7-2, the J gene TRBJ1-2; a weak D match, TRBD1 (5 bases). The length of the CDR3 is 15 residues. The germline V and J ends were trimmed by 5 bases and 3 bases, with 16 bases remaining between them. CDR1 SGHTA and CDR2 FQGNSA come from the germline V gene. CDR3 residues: CASSRRQTIDYGYTF. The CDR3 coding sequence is TGTGCCAGCAGCCGCAGACAGACAATAGACTATGGCTACACCTTC.

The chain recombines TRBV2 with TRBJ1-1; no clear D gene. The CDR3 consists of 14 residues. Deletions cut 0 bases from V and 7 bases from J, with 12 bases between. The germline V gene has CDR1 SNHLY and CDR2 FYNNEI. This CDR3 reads CASSEALSPGEAFF. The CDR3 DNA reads TGTGCCAGCAGTGAAGCGCTTAGTCCGGGTGAAGCTTTCTTT.

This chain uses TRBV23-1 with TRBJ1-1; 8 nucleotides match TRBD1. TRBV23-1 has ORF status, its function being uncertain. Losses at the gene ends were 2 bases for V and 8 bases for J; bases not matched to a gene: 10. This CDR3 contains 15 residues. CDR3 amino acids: CASSQPFRRGLEAFF. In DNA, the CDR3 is TGCGCCAGCAGTCAACCATTCCGCAGGGGGCTGGAAGCTTTCTTT.

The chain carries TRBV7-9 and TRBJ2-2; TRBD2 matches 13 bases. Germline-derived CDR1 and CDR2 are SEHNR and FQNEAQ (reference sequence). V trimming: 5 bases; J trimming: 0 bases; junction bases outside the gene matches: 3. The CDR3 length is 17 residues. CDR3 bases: TGTGCCAGCAGCCTCGGGACTAGCGGGGCGAACACCGGGGAGCTGTTTTTT. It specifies CASSLGTSGANTGELFF.

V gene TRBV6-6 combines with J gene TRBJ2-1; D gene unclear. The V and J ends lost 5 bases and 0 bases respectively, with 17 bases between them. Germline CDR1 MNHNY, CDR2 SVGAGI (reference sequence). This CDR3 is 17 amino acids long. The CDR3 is CASSLGPYPSSYNEQFF. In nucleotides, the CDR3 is TGTGCCAGCAGTCTGGGCCCCTATCCCAGCTCCTACAATGAGCAGTTCTTC.

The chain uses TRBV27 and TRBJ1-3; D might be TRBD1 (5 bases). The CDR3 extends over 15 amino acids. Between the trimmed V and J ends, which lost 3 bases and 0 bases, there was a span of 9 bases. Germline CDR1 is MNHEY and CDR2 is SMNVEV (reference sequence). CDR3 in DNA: TGTGCCAGCAGTTTGCGGGGCCACTCTGGAAACACCATATATTTT. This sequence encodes CASSLRGHSGNTIYF.

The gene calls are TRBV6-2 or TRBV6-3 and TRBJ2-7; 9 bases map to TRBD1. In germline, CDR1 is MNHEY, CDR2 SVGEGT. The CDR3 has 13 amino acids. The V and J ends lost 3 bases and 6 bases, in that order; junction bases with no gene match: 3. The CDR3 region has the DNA TGTGCCAGCAGTTATGGGACAGGGATCGAGCAGTACTTC. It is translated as CASSYGTGIEQYF.

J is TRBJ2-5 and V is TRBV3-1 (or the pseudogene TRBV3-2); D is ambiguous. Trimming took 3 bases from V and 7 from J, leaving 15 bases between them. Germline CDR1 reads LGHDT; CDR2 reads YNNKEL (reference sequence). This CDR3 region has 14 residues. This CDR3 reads CASSQAPPAGTQYF. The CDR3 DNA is TGTGCCAGCAGCCAGGCACCCCCTGCTGGGACCCAGTACTTC.

As DNA, the CDR3 is TGTGCCAGCAGTAAAGACAGCGGGGGGGCGATTAGGTCCGGGGAGCTGTTTTTT. Amino acids: CASSKDSGGAIRSGELFF. This chain joins TRBV4-2 and TRBJ2-2, with TRBD2 matching over 10 bases. The CDR3 loop spans 18 amino acids. The germline V gene encodes CDR1 LGHNA and CDR2 YNFKEQ. The V gene end was trimmed by 6 bases and the J gene end by 6 bases; junction bases not matched to a gene: 16.

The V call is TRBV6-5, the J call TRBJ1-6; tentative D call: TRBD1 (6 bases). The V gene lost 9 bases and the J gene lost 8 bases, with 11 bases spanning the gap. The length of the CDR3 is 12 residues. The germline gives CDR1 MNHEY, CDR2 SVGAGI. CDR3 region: CARPGQYSPLHF. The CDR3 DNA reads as TGTGCCAGACCGGGACAATATTCACCCCTCCACTTT.